Described below is a single T cell receptor beta chain sequence and its context. The CDR3 runs to 16 residues. With 1 base clipped from V and 6 bases from J, the junction kept 8 bases outside the gene matches. Germline V gene sequence: CDR1 SGHTS, CDR2 YDEGEE. The source of the sample is a study of T cell changes during pregnancy in multiple sclerosis. TCRdb's table, derived via immunoSEQ multiplex PCR, lists solely in-frame clones and lacks some. The repertoire holds some 20,000 clones, with 88% as singletons. The V gene is TRBV5-8, the J gene TRBJ2-2, with 8 bases identical to TRBD2. This material consisted of CD4+ T cells from peripheral blood mononuclear cells, taken in the first trimester of pregnancy. The clonotype comes from a female donor in good health, enrolled as a control in a pregnancy study. The CDR3 protein is CASSLLGLGSAGELFF. CDR3 nucleotide sequence: TGTGCCAGCAGCTTGTTGGGACTAGGTTCTGCCGGGGAGCTGTTTTTT.